This TCR beta chain was found in a study of T cell repertoires in cytomegalovirus infection. Germline V lookup: CDR1 SGHNT, CDR2 YYREEE (reference sequence). The CDR3 is 14 amino acids. Trimming left V 3 bases short and J 2 bases short, with 11 bases between. A remark on this clonotype: Its antigen is still unknown.

TCRdb ran MiXCR on the reads and lists one entry per CDR3 protein. This table holds 400,000 to 600,000 distinct CDR3 sequences, 40% to 50% found once. Sample: cultured PBMCs, taken from culture after CMV antigen stimulation. This TCR came from a human donor in good health (CMV status not recorded). Some clones in this sample may be carry-over from other donors' samples. The genes are TRBV5-4 and TRBJ1-2, with D possibly matching TRBD1 (5 bases). This CDR3 reads CASSSGGGNYGYTF. CDR3 DNA sequence: TGTGCCAGCAGCTCCGGGGGAGGGAACTATGGCTACACCTTC.